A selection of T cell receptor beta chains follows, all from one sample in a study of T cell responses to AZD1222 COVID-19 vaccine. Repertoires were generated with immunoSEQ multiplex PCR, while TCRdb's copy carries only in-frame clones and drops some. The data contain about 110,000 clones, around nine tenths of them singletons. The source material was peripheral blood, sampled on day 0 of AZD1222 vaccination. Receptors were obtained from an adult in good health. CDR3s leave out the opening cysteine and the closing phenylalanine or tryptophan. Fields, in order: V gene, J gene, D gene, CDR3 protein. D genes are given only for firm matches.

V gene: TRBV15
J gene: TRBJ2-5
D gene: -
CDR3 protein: ATSREKAQLQETQY

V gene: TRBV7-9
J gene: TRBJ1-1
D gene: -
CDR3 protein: ASSEAMNTEAF

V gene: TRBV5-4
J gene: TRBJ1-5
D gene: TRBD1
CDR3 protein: ASSRDRDQPQH

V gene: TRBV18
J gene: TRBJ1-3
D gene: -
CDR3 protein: ASSLREGQEN

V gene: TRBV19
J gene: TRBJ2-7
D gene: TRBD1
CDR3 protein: ASSIADRGPTYEQY

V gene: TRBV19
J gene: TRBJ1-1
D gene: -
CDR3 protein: ASSIERGAGGTEAF

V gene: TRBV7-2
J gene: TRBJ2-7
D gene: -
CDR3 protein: ASSPRGIVEQY

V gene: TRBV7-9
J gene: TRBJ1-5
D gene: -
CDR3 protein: ASSSGGNSNQPQH

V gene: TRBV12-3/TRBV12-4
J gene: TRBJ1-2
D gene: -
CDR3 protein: ASSLAENYGYT

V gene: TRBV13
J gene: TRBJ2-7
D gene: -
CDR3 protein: ASSPAGGSYEQY

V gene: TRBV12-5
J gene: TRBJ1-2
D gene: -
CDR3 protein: ASGLVRETRSSYGYT

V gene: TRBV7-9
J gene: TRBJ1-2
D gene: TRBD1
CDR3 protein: ASSSQGVGTSGYT

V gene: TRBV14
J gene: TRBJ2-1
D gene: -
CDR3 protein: ASSPPFRWAYNEQF

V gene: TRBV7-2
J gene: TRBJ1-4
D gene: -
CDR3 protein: ASRHSNEKLF

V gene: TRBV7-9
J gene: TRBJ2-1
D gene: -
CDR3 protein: ASSPRWDEQF

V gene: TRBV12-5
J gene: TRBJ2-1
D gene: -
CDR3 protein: ASGLVRLNEQF

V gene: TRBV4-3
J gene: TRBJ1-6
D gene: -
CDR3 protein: ASSQAPRGRVNSPLH

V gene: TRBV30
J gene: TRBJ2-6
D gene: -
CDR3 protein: AWIGGGPGANVLT

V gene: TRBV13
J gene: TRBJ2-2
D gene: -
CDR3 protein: ASRMSPGSYHANTGELF

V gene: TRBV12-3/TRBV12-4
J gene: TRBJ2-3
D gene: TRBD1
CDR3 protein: ASSPRQGDTQY

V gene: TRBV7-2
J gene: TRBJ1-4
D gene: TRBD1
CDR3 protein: ASSSQGSTNEKLF

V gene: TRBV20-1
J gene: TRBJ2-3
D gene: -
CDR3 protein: SFLSTDTQY

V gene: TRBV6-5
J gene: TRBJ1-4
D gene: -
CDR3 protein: ASTTGRDEKLF

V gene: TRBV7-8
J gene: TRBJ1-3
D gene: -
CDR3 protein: ASGWGGSGNTIY

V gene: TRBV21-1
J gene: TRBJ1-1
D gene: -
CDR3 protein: ASSTPRSGTEAF

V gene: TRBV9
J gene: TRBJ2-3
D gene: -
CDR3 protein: ASSVGPRPDSSTDTQY

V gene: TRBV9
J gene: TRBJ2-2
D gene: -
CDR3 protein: ASSVNPIEKDPTKNTGELF

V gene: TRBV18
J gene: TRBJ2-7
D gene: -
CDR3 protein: ASSPRGRPLYEQY

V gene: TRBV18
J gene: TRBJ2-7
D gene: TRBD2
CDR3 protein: ASSSGLAGNEQY

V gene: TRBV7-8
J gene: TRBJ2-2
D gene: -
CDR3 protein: ASSFLDSVGELF

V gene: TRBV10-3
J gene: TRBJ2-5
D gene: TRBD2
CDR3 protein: AISTSGGPQETQY

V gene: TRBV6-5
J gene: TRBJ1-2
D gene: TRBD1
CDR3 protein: ASTLYRGKEYT

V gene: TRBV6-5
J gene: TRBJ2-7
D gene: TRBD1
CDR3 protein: ASSSSGQRSYEQY

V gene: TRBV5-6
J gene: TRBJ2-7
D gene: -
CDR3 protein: ASSLTDTSYEQY

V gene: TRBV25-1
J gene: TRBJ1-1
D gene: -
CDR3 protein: ASSEFGVARVNTEAF

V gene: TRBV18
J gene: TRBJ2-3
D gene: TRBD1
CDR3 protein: ASSKETHGTDAQY

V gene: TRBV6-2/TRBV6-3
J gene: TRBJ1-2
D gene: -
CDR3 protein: ASSYSWAWNGYT

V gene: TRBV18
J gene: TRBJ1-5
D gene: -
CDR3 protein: ASSGSGRSNQPQH

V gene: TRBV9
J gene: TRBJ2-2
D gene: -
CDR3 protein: ASRLGFQNTGELF

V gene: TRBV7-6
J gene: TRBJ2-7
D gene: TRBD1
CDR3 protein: ASSLVPFDRGERLYEQY

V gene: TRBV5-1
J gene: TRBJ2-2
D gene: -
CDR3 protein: ASSAGQTYTGELF

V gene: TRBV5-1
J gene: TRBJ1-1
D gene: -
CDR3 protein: ASSYRQAPGDTEAF

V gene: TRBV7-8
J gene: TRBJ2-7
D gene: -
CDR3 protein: ASSKSSEQY

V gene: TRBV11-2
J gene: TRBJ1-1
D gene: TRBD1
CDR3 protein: ASSSRQGYRTEAF

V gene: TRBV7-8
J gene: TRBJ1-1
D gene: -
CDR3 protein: ASSLIHSLNTEAF

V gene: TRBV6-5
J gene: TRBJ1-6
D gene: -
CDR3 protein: ASTPDGVSSPLH

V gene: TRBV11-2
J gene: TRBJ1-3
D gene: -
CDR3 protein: ASSLGSVSGNTIY

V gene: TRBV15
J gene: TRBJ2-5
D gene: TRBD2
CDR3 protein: ATSSLAGGNQETQY

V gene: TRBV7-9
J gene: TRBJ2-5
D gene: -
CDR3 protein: ASSWERGDQETQY

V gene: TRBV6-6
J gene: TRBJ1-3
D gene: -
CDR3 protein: ASMAGSGNTIY

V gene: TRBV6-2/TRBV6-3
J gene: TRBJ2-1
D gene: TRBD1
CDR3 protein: ASSSTGLYNEQF

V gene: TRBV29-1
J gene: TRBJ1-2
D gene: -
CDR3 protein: SVQKSTVFDGYT

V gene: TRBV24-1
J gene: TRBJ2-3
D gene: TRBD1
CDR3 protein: ATAGTGYDTQY